This T cell receptor (beta chain) was identified during a study of neurological immune-mediated disorders. This clonotype showed up many times. V lost 4 bases to trimming and J lost 13 bases; unmatched junction nucleotides: 5. The CDR3 sequence is 12 residues long. CDR1 and CDR2 from the germline V gene are KGHDR and SFDVKD. From the 5' RACE reads, TCRdb called clonotypes with MiXCR, one entry per CDR3 protein. The table shows some 70,000 distinct CDR3 sequences, with roughly 3.2% occurring only once. The sequence was obtained from a man between 40 and 49 years old with multiple sclerosis. The sequencing input was PBMCs. The chain couples TRBV24-1 to TRBJ2-1; 8 positions match TRBD2. The CDR3 loop reads CATSEPGTSQFF. In DNA, the CDR3 is TGTGCCACCAGTGAGCCCGGGACTAGTCAGTTCTTC.